The present entry profiles one T cell receptor (beta chain) with its context. Its antigen is undetermined. CDR1 is SGHTA, CDR2 FQGNSA, per germline. Trimming pared 1 base from V and 2 bases from J, leaving 14 bases between. The CDR3 loop spans 16 amino acids. The data stem from a study of beta chain features in type 1 diabetes. Study conclusions and caveats: Researchers reported that naive, central memory and Treg TCRB repertoires appeared more similar in patients than in healthy donors. Within each of all four CD4+ subsets, Type 1 diabetes patients had TCRB CDR3s that were moderately but significantly shorter.

cDNA synthesis used the whole RNA isolate, giving expressed TCRB sequences. The study sequenced naive, central memory and regulatory T cell samples to an average of about 3.9 million reads. This table comes from immunoSEQ multiplex PCR, and its TCRdb copy is limited to in-frame clones, with some not included. The sample carries over 500,000 clones, roughly a sixth recorded once. This chain links TRBV7-2 with TRBJ1-2; TRBD1 might be the D (6 bases). The clonotype originates from a young man in good health. Sequenced input: naive CD4+ T cells from blood. The CDR3 is CASSLGRRQANYGYTF. DNA of the CDR3: TGTGCCAGCAGCTTAGGCCGTAGACAGGCCAACTATGGCTACACCTTC.